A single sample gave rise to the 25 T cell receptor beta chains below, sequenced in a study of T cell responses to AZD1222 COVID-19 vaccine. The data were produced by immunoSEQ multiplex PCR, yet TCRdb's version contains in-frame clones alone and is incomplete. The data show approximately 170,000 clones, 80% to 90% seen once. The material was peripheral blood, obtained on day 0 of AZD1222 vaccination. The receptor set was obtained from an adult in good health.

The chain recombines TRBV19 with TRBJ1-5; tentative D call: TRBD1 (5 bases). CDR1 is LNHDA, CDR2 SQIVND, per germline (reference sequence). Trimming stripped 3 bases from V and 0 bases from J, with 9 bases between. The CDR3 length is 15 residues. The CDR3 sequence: CASSIETASNQPQHF. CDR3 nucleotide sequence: TGTGCCAGTAGTATTGAGACAGCTAGCAATCAGCCCCAGCATTTT.

CDR3 protein: CASSQDFNTEAFF. The CDR3 nucleotides are TGTGCCAGCAGCCAAGATTTCAACACTGAAGCTTTCTTT. The chain recombines TRBV14 with TRBJ1-1; D remains ambiguous. V lost 0 bases, J lost 2 bases, and 4 bases lay in between. The CDR3 sequence is 13 residues long. Germline V CDR1 and CDR2: SGHDN, FVKESK.

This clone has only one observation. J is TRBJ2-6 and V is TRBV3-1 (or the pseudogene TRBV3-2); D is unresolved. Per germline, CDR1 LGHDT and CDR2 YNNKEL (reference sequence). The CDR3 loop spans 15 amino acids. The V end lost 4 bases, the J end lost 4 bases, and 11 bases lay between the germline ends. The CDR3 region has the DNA TGTGCCAGCAGCCGGTGGGCTGGCGGGGCCAACGTCCTGACTTTC. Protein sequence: CASSRWAGGANVLTF.

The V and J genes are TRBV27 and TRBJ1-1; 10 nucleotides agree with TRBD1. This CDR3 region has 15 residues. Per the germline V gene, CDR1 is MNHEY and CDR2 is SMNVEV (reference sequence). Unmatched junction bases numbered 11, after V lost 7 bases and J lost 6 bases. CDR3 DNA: TGTGCCAGCACCCCAGGTCTCGGGACAGGGGCTGAAGCTTTCTTT. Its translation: CASTPGLGTGAEAFF.

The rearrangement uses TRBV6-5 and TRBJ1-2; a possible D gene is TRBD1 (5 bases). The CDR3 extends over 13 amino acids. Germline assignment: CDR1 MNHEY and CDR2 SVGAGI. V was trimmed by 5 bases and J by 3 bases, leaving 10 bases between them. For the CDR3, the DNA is TGTGCCAGCAGTCCGACAGCTTACTATGGCTACACCTTC. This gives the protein CASSPTAYYGYTF.

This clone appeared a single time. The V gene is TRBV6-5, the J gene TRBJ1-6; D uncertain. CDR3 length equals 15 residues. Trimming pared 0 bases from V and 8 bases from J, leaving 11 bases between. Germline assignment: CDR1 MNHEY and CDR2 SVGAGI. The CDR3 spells CASSYSRGSDSPLHF. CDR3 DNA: TGTGCCAGCAGTTACTCGAGAGGGTCGGATTCACCCCTCCACTTT.

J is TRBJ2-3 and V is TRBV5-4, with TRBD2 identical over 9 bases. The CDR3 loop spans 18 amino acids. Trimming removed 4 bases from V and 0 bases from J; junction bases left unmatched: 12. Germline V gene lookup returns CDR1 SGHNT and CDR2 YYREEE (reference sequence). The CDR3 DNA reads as TGTGCCAGCAGCCCGGGGATAGCGGGGGCCTATAGCACAGATACGCAGTATTTT. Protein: CASSPGIAGAYSTDTQYF.

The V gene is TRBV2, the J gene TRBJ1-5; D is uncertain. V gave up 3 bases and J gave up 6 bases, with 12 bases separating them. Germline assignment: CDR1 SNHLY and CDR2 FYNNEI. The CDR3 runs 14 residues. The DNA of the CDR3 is TGTGCCAGCAGTGAGCGGGGTAGTGCTCAGCCCCAGCATTTT. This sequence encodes CASSERGSAQPQHF.

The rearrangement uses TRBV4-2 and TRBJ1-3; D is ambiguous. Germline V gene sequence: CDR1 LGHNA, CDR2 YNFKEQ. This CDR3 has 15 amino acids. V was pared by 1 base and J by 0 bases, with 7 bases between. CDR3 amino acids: CASSQALDSGNTIYF. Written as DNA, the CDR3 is TGTGCCAGCAGCCAAGCCCTAGACTCTGGAAACACCATATATTTT.

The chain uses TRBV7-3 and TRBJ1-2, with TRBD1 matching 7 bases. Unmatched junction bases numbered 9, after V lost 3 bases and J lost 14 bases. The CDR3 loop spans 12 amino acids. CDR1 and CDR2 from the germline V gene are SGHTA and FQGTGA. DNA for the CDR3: TGTGCCAGCAGCTTGCGACAGGGCGTGGTGACCTTC. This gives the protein CASSLRQGVVTF.

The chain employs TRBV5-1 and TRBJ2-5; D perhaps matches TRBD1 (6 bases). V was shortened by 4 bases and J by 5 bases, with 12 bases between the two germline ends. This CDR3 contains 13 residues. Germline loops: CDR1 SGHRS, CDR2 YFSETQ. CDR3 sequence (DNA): TGCGCCAGCAGCCCAGGGGATTGGGAGACCCAGTACTTC. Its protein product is CASSPGDWETQYF.

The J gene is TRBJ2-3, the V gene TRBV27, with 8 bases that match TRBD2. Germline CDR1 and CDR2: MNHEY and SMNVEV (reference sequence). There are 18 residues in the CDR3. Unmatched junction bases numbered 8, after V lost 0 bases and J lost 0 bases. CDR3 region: CASSLSQISGVSTDTQYF. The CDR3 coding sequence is TGTGCCAGCAGTTTATCCCAAATTAGCGGGGTTAGCACAGATACGCAGTATTTT.

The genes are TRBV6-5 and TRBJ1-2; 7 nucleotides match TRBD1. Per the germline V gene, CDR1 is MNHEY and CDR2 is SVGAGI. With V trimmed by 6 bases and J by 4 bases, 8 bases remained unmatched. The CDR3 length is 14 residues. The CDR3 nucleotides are TGTGCCAGCAGGACAGGGAACCCACTCTATGGCTACACCTTC. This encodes CASRTGNPLYGYTF.

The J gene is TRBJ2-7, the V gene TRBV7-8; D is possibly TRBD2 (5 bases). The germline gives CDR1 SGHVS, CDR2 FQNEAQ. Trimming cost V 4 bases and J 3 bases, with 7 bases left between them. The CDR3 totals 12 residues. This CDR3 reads CASSSTSYEQYF. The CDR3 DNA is TGTGCCAGCAGCTCAACTAGCTACGAGCAGTACTTC.

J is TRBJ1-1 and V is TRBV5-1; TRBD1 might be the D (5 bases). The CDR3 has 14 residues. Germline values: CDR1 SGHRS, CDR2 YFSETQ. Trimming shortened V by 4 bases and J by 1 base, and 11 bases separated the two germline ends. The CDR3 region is CASSLQGQNTEAFF. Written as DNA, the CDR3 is TGCGCCAGCAGCCTGCAAGGACAGAACACTGAAGCTTTCTTT.

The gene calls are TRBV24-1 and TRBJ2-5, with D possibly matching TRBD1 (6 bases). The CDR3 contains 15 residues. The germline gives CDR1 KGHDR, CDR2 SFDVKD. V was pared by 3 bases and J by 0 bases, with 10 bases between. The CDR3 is CATSDPTGHQETQYF. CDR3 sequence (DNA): TGTGCCACCAGTGATCCGACAGGCCACCAAGAGACCCAGTACTTC.

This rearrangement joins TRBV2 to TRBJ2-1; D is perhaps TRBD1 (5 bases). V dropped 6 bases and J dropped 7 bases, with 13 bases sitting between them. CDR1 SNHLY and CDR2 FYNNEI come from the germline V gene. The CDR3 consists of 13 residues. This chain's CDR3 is CASRKGPSNEQFF. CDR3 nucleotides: TGTGCCAGCAGGAAGGGGCCTAGTAATGAGCAGTTCTTC. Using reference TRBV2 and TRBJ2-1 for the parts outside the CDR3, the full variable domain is EPEVTQTPSHQVTQMGQEVILRCVPISNHLYFYWYRQILGQKVEFLVSFYNNEISEKSEIFDDQFSVERPDGSNFTLKIRSTKLEDSAMYFCASRKGPSNEQFFGPGTRLTVL.

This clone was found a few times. CDR3: CASSHQGQGARRLSRYGYTF. The CDR3 nucleotides read TGTGCCAGCAGCCATCAAGGGCAGGGGGCTAGACGGTTATCTCGCTATGGCTACACCTTC. J is TRBJ1-2 and V is TRBV3-1 (or the pseudogene TRBV3-2); the match to TRBD1 covers 8 bases. Germline trimming cut 3 bases from V and 4 bases from J; bases unmatched to any gene: 22. Germline CDR1 reads LGHDT; CDR2 reads YNNKEL (reference sequence). The CDR3 spans 20 residues.

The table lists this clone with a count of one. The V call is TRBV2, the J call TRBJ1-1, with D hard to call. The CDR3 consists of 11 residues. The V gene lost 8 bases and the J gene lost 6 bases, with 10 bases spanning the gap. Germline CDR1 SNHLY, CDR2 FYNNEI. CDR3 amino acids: CASSTLPEAFF. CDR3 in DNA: TGTGCCAGCTCTACCCTTCCTGAAGCTTTCTTT.

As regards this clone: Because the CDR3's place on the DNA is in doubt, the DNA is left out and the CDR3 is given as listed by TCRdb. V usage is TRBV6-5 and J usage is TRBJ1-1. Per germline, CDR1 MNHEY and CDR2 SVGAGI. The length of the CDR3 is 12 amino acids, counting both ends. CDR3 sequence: CASILGKTEAFF.

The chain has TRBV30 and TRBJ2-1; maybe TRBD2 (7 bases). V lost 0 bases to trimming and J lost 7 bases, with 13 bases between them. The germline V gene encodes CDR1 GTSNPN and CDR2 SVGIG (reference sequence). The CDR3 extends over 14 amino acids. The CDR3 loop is CAWSVRGGENEQFF. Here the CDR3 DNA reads TGTGCCTGGAGTGTACGAGGGGGGGAGAATGAGCAGTTCTTC.

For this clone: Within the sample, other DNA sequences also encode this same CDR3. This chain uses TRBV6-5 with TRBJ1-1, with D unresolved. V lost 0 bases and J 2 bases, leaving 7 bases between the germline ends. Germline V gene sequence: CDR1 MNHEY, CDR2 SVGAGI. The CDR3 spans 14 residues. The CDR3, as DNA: TGTGCCAGCAGTTACTCAGAAGGAAACACTGAAGCTTTCTTT. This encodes CASSYSEGNTEAFF.

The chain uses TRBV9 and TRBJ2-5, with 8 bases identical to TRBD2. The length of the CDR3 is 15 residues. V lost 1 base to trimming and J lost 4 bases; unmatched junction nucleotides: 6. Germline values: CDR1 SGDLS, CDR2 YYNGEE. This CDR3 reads CASSVPGGAGETQYF. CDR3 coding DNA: TGTGCCAGCAGCGTACCGGGGGGGGCCGGAGAGACCCAGTACTTC.

The CDR3 here is CASSFQGRPYEQYF. The CDR3 coding sequence is TGTGCCAGCAGCTTTCAGGGGAGGCCCTACGAGCAGTACTTC. This chain uses TRBV7-9 with TRBJ2-7; D may correspond to TRBD1 or TRBD2 (6 bases each). Per the germline V gene, CDR1 is SEHNR and CDR2 is FQNEAQ (reference sequence). This CDR3 spans 14 amino acids. Trimming took off 3 bases at V and 2 bases at J, with 11 bases between the two ends.

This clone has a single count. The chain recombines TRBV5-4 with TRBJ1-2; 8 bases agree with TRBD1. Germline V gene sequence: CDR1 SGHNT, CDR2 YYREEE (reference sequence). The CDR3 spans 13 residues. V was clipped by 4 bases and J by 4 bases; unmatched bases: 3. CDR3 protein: CASSPTGAYGYTF. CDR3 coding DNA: TGTGCCAGCAGCCCGACAGGGGCCTATGGCTACACCTTC.